This T cell receptor beta chain was observed in a study of shared clonotypes between healthy human individuals (dated by TCRdb to the early 2020s). Turning to the overall study: The cohort comprised two women and three men aged 18 to 49 years. For each donor, CD4 naive and CD4 memory were each given three plates, CD8 naive was given two plates, and CD8 memory was given one plate. Blood TCR repertoires of about five healthy adults were deeply sequenced to estimate repertoire size and the extent of clonotype sharing between individuals. To increase sequencing depth and limit assay-specific biases, different laboratories used diverse techniques to prepare libraries and sequence TCR repertoires. Between about 0.9 and 10 billion PBMCs per donor were obtained by leukapheresis. Here is what the overall study found, with its caveats: Sampling was restricted to blood, and TCR repertoires in tissues likely differ from the TCR repertoires found in blood. Larger estimated clonotype richness was generally found for naive subsets than for memory subsets. The genetic and exposure-history diversity represented was limited by the small number of donors. Even with the large sequencing depth, rarefaction of the sorted-subset datasets indicated that sequencing was incomplete. Sharing across a few donors was observed for about 5% of naive CD4, around 3.5% of naive CD8, 2% to 2.5% of memory CD4, and about 0.38% of memory CD8 clonotypes. Based on pairwise subsampling, the degree of clonotype sharing among donors was expected to be affected by sequencing depth. Clonotypes shared by all four sorted-subset donors showed higher generation probabilities than non-shared clonotypes.

Using the deep immunoSEQ assay, multiplex PCR amplified TCR CDR3 regions from genomic DNA. Extracted genomic DNA from each cell subset was distributed evenly across all wells of several immunoSEQ 96-well plates, and each plate was treated as a replicate. For sorted subsets, approximately 0.2 ug of genomic DNA, equivalent to 25,000 to 30,000 T cell genomes, went into each replicate PCR. Purified libraries were quantified with a Qubit 3.0 fluorometer, sized on a Bioanalyzer 2100, and re-quantified with the KAPA Library Quantification kit. A separate single-read 150-cycle Illumina NextSeq 550 flow cell was used to sequence each immunoSEQ 96-well plate. The study's processing was this. The immunoSEQ output contained only junctional sequences without quality scores, so filtering could not match that applied to full-length reads. To assign V/J genes and CDR3, sequences were annotated against IMGT germline references using PyIR, a Python wrapper for IgBLAST v1.9. Reads were removed for weak V/J assignments (E-value above 1e-6), missing CDR3, stop codons, out-of-frame junctions, or ambiguous translated residues. V3J clonotypes were defined by identical inferred V gene, J gene, and CDR3 amino acid sequence. To compute the percentage overlap between repertoires, the number of shared unique clonotypes was divided by the size of the smaller repertoire. RTK rarefaction, the Chao1 estimator, and Recon v2.1 estimates of unobserved clonotypes were used to assess repertoire richness. Generation probabilities for all TCRbeta clonotypes obtained by the gDNA method from a handful of donors were computed using OLGA. Drawn from immuneACCESS, this table holds only the in-frame rearrangements with V and J called that TCRdb kept. Clones are partly lost; checked studies trace under half to an unresolved V gene and leave the rest unexplained. V, J and clone size were drawn from that table, and D and trimming were deduced from the DNA. Across this sample there are 750,000 to 1,000,000 clones, with 80% to 95% seen only once. Clones ranked in the top ten supply approximately 25% of the sample.

In the case of this clone: Its target antigen remains unknown. One base away there is no much larger clone; base qualities are not given.

The CDR3 has 15 amino acids, counting the end cysteine and phenylalanine. This entry keeps only the CDR3 DNA: 45 bases, framed from base 1. V lost 6 bases and J lost 7 bases; the stretch between them is 19 bases long. CDR1 and CDR2, looked up from the germline V gene (reference sequence), are SEHNR and FQNEAQ. CD8 naive samples were obtained by positive selection for CCR7 among CD45RO-negative cells, yielding a CD45RA+CCR7+ population from which TemRA cells were excluded. Healthy HIV-negative adults with no recently reported acute infections or vaccinations were included as donors. Only Caucasian adults living in Nashville, Tennessee, USA were represented among the donors. Blood was collected by leukapheresis, and PBMCs were isolated by Ficoll-Histopaque density gradient centrifugation and then cryopreserved in liquid nitrogen vapor phase. Analytical flow cytometry was used to check the purity and quantity of each magnetically sorted T cell population. Genomic DNA was isolated from every sorted fraction and measured by UV absorbance on a Nanodrop 2000c.

This sequence uses TRBV7-9 and TRBJ2-1; TRBD2 is a possible D gene, resting on 5 matching bases. Sample: naive CD8+ T cells sorted from blood. The cell subset or site tag for this specimen amounts to: CD45RA+CCR7+. This receptor was identified in a man aged 30 to 39 in good health. The nucleotide sequence is given as TGTGCCAGCAGTATGAGGGCTATGGGGATAAATGAGCAGTTCTTC. Protein translation: CASSMRAMGINEQFF.